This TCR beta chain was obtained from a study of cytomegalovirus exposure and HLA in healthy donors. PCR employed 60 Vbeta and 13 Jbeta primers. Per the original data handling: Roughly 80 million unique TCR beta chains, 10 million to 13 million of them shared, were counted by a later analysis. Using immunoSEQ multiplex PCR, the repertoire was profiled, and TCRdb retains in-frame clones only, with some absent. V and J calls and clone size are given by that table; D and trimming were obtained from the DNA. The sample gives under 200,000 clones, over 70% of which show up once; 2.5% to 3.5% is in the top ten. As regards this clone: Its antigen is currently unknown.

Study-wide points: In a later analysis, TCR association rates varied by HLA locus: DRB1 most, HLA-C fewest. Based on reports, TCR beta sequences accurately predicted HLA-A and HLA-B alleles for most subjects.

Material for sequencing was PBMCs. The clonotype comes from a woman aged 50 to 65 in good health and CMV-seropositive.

CDR3 loop: CASSLRGPNTEAFF. Written as DNA, the CDR3 is TGTGCCAGCAGCTTGCGGGGGCCGAACACTGAAGCTTTCTTT. The V call is TRBV7-3, the J call TRBJ1-1; TRBD1 is a possible D gene (6 bases). Germline loops: CDR1 SGHTA, CDR2 FQGTGA. The germline V and J ends were trimmed by 3 bases and 1 base, with 9 bases remaining between them. This CDR3 contains 14 residues.